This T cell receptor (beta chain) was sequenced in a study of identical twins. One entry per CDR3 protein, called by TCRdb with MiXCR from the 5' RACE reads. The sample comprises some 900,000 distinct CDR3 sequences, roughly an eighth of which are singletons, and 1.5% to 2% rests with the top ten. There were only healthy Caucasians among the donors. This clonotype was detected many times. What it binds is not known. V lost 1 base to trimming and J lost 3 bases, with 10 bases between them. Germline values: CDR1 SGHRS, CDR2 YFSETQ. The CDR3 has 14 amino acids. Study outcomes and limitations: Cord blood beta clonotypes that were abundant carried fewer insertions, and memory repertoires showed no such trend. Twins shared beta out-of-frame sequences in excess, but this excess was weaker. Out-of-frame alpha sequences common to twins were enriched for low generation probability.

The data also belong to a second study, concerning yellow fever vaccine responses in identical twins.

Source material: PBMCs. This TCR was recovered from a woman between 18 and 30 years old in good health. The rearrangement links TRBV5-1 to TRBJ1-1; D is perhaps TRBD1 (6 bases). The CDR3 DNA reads TGCGCCAGCAGCTTGCAGGGGCGGGACACTGAAGCTTTCTTT. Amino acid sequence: CASSLQGRDTEAFF.